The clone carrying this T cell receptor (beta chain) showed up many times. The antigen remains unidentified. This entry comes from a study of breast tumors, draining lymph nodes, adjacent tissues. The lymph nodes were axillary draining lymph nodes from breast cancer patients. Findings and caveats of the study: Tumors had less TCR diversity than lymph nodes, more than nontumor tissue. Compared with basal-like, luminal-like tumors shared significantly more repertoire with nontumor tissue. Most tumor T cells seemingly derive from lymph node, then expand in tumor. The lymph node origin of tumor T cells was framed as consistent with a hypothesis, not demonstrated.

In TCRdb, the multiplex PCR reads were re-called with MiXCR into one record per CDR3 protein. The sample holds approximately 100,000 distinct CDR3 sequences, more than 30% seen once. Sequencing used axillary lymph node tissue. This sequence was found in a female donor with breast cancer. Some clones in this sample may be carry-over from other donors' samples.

CDR3 coding DNA: TGTGCCACCAGTGATCGGACTAGCGGGAGGGGAGAGACCCAGTACTTC. Translation gives CATSDRTSGRGETQYF. The rearrangement joins TRBV24-1 to TRBJ2-5, with 15 positions matching TRBD2. The CDR3 loop spans 16 amino acids. In germline, CDR1 is KGHDR, CDR2 SFDVKD. The V gene end was trimmed by 3 bases and the J gene end by 4 bases; junction bases not matched to a gene: 2.